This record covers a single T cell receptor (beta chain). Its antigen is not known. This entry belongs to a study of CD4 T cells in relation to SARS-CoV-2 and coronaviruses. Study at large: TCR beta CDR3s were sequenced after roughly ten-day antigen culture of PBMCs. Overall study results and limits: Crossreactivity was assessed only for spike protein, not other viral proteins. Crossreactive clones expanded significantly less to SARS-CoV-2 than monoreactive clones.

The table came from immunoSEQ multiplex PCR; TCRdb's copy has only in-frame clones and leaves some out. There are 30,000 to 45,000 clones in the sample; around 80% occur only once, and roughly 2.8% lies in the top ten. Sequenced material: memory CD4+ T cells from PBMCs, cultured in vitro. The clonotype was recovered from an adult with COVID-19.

DNA of the CDR3: TGTGCCAGCACCCCGGGACAGGGCTACGAGCAGTACTTC. It is translated as CASTPGQGYEQYF. This chain connects TRBV28 to TRBJ2-7; 9 bases are shared with TRBD1. The CDR3 loop spans 13 amino acids. CDR1 MDHEN and CDR2 SYDVKM come from the germline V gene. V was pared by 7 bases and J by 3 bases, with 4 bases of the junction left unmatched.